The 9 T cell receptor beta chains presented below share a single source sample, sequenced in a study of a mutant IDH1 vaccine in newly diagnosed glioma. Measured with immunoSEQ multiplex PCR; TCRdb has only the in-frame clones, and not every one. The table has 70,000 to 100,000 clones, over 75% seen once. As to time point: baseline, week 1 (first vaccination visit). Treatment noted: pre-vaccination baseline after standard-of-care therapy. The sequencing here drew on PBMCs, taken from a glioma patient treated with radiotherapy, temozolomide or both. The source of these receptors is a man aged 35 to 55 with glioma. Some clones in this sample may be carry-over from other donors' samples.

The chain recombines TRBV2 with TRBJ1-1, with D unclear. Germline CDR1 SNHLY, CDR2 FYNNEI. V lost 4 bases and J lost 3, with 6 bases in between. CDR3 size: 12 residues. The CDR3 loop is CASSAWDTEAFF. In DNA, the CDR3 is TGTGCCAGCAGTGCATGGGACACTGAAGCTTTCTTT.

The CDR3 loop reads CASQRRAKNIQYF. The CDR3 region has the DNA TGTGCCAGCCAAAGGAGGGCCAAAAACATTCAGTACTTC. This chain joins TRBV19 and TRBJ2-4; weak D call: TRBD2 (5 bases). The CDR3 has 13 residues. With 9 bases removed from V and 1 base from J, the gap between germline ends came to 10 bases. Germline values: CDR1 LNHDA, CDR2 SQIVND (reference sequence).

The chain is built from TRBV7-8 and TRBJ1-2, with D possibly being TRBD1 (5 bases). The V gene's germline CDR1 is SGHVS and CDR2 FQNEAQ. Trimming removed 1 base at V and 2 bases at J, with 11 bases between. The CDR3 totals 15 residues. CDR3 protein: CASSLEGTGNYGYTF. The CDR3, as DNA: TGTGCCAGCAGCTTAGAAGGGACGGGAAACTATGGCTACACCTTC.

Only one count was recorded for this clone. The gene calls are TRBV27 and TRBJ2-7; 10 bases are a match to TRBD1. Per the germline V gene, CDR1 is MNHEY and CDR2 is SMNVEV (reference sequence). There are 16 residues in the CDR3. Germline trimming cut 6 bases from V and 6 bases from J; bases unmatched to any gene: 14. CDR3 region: CASSTTQRDRGFEQYF. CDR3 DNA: TGTGCCAGCAGCACGACCCAGAGGGACAGGGGTTTCGAGCAGTACTTC.

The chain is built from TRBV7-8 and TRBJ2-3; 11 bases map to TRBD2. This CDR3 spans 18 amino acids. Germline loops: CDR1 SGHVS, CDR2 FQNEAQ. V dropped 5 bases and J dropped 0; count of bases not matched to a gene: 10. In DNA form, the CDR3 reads TGTGCCAGCAGCCGCCGGGCTAGCGGGGGGCGCAGCACAGATACGCAGTATTTT. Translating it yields CASSRRASGGRSTDTQYF.

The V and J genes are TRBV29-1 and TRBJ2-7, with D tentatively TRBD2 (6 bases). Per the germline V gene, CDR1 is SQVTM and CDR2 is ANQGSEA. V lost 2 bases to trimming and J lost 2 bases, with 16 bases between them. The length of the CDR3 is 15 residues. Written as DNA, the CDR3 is TGCAGCGTTGAATGGGCTAGCGAGGTAGCCTACGAGCAGTACTTC. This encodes CSVEWASEVAYEQYF.

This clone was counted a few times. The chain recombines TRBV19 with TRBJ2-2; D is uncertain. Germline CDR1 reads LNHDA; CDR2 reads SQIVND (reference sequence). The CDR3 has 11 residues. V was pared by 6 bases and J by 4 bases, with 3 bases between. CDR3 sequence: CASRSTGELFF. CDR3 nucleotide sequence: TGTGCCAGTAGAAGCACCGGGGAGCTGTTTTTT.

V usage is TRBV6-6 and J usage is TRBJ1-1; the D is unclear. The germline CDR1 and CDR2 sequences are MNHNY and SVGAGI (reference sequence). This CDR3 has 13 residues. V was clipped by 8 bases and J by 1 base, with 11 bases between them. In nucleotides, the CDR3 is TGTGCCAGCCGAGGCCGGGAGAACACTGAAGCTTTCTTT. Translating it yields CASRGRENTEAFF.

This CDR3 reads CASSLFGDNTKNIQYF. CDR3 nucleotide sequence: TGCGCCAGCAGCTTGTTCGGGGATAACACCAAAAACATTCAGTACTTC. The V and J genes are TRBV5-1 and TRBJ2-4; D is possibly TRBD2 (5 bases). In germline, CDR1 is SGHRS, CDR2 YFSETQ. Deletions cut 1 base from V and 2 bases from J, with 13 bases between. The CDR3 runs 16 residues.